This T cell receptor (beta chain) originates from a study of T cell responses to AZD1222 COVID-19 vaccine. Study background: Pooled together were second doses at about 4 or about 12 weeks.

TCRdb keeps only in-frame clones here, not all; method: immunoSEQ multiplex PCR. The data contain about 68,000 clones, about three quarters of them singletons. V was clipped by 2 bases and J by 4 bases, with 16 bases between them. The length of the CDR3 is 16 residues. In germline, CDR1 is SGHNT, CDR2 YYREEE (reference sequence). V usage is TRBV5-4 and J usage is TRBJ2-1; a weak D match, TRBD2 (7 bases). This clonotype was sampled from an adult in good health. Material: peripheral blood, obtained on day 0 of AZD1222 vaccination. This CDR3 is CASSFWGGQIYNEQFF. The CDR3 nucleotides are TGTGCCAGCAGCTTTTGGGGGGGGCAGATTTACAATGAGCAGTTCTTC.